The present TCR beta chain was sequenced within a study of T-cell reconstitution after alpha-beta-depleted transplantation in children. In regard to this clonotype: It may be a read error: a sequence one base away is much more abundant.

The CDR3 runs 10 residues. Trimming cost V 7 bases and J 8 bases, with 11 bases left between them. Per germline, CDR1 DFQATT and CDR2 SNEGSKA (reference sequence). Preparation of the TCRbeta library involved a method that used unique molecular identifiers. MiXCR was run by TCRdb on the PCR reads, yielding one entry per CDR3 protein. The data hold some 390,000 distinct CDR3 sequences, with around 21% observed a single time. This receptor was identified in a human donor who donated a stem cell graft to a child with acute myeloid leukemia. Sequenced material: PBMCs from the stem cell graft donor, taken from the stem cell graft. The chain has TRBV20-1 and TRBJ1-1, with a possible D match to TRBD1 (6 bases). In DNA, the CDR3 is TGCAGTGGTCTAGGGGGGGAAGCTTTCTTT. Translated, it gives CSGLGGEAFF.